This T cell receptor (beta chain) is drawn from a study of T cell repertoires in cytomegalovirus infection. This clonotype was seen more than once but under ten times. Its cognate antigen is unknown. TCRdb re-analysed the reads in MiXCR, keeping a single row per CDR3 protein. The repertoire holds 95,000 to 150,000 distinct CDR3 sequences, with more than 25% as singletons. The CDR3 is 17 amino acids. CDR1 and CDR2 (germline): LNHDA, SQIVND (reference sequence). V dropped 7 bases and J dropped 1; count of bases not matched to a gene: 12. V usage is TRBV19 and J usage is TRBJ1-5; 8 positions agree with TRBD1. This sequence was found in a human donor in good health (CMV status not recorded). Some clones in this sample may be carry-over from other donors' samples. Sample: CD8+ T cells from cultured PBMCs, taken from culture after CMV antigen stimulation. In nucleotides, the CDR3 is TGTGCCAGTAAACTAACCTGGACAGGGCCGAGCAATCAGCCCCAGCATTTT. Amino acids: CASKLTWTGPSNQPQHF.